This is a list of T cell receptor beta chains from one sample in a study of T cells in Graves' hyperthyroidism and ophthalmopathy. TCRdb ran MiXCR on the multiplex PCR reads and lists one entry per CDR3 protein. The repertoire holds about 720,000 distinct CDR3 sequences, roughly 17% seen once, with around 7.7% in the top ten. The sequencing input was blood. The receptors were gathered from a man aged 18 to 29 with Graves' hyperthyroidism. Each CDR3 is given with its conserved first and last residue. A D gene is named only where the DNA matches it firmly. Size is stated for part of the rows, as once, few or many counts, or as a class when the clone is expanded.

TRBV20-1	TRBJ2-3	NA	TRBD2	CSAATSGGDTQYF	TGCAGTGCCGCGACTAGCGGGGGGGATACGCAGTATTTT
TRBV12-3/TRBV12-4	TRBJ2-7	many	NA	CASRRGRYPYEQYF	TGTGCCAGCAGACGAGGACGCTACCCCTACGAGCAGTACTTC
TRBV4-1	TRBJ2-3	NA	NA	CASSQEEGRDTQYF	TGCGCCAGCAGCCAAGAGGAGGGGAGAGATACGCAGTATTTT
TRBV28	TRBJ2-7	many	TRBD2	CASSSPPAGADEQYF	TGTGCCAGCAGTTCCCCCCCAGCGGGAGCGGACGAGCAGTACTTC
TRBV9	TRBJ2-3	NA	NA	CASSVGLGRAYTDTQYF	TGTGCCAGCAGCGTAGGGTTAGGTCGGGCCTACACAGATACGCAGTATTTT
TRBV20-1	TRBJ2-3	few	NA	CSAPWVRTDTQYF	TGCAGTGCCCCTTGGGTCCGGACAGATACGCAGTATTTT
TRBV7-6	TRBJ1-5	NA	NA	CASSVGLYSNQPQHF	TGTGCCAGCAGCGTCGGACTGTATAGCAATCAGCCCCAGCATTTT
TRBV15	TRBJ2-3	NA	NA	CATSPSAAETTDTQYF	TGTGCCACCAGCCCCTCCGCGGCGGAGACCACAGATACGCAGTATTTT
TRBV9	TRBJ2-7	NA	NA	CASGGNPYEQYF	TGTGCCAGCGGGGGTAACCCCTACGAGCAGTACTTC
TRBV7-2	TRBJ2-1	few	TRBD2	CASSLNSPLAGVGGVEQFF	TGTGCCAGCAGCTTAAATAGTCCCCTGGCGGGAGTTGGCGGGGTTGAGCAGTTCTTC
TRBV3-1	TRBJ1-2	few	NA	CASFGRNYGYTF	TGTGCCAGTTTCGGGAGAAACTATGGCTACACCTTC
TRBV3-1	TRBJ2-1	once	TRBD2	CASRFSGRAGLEQFF	TGTGCCAGCAGATTTAGCGGGAGGGCCGGATTGGAGCAGTTCTTC
TRBV5-5	TRBJ2-7	NA	TRBD1	CASSLGDGGTGGYEQYF	TGTGCCAGCAGCTTGGGGGATGGCGGGACAGGGGGTTACGAGCAGTACTTC
TRBV9	TRBJ2-1	few	TRBD2	CASSVEWLAAGGRGEQFF	TGTGCCAGCAGCGTAGAATGGCTCGCTGCGGGAGGGAGAGGTGAGCAGTTCTTC
TRBV16	TRBJ2-7	many	NA	CASSQSVLVNAEQYF	TGTGCCAGCAGCCAATCGGTCTTAGTTAACGCCGAGCAGTACTTC
TRBV6-5	TRBJ1-5	NA	NA	CASSYSGGDRAPQHF	TGTGCCAGCAGTTACTCGGGCGGGGATCGGGCGCCCCAGCATTTT
TRBV20-1	TRBJ1-1	NA	NA	CSAPPVTEAFF	TGCAGTGCCCCCCCGGTCACTGAAGCTTTCTTT
TRBV20-1	TRBJ2-7	NA	NA	CSAIDVLSSYEQYF	TGCAGTGCTATCGACGTACTGAGCTCCTACGAGCAGTACTTC
TRBV28	TRBJ2-1	many	TRBD1	CASSFQGVYNEQFF	TGTGCCAGCAGTTTCCAGGGGGTCTACAATGAGCAGTTCTTC
TRBV6-1	TRBJ2-3	few	NA	CASSNRLRADSTDTQYF	TGTGCCAGCAGTAACCGACTACGCGCGGATAGCACAGATACGCAGTATTTT
TRBV20-1	TRBJ1-1	few	TRBD1	CSALQGQGRGTEAFF	TGCAGTGCTCTGCAAGGACAGGGAAGAGGCACTGAAGCTTTCTTT
TRBV7-9	TRBJ2-5	many	TRBD2	CASSFPGLAKETQYF	TGTGCCAGCAGCTTCCCGGGACTAGCAAAAGAGACCCAGTACTTC
TRBV5-1	TRBJ2-7	many	NA	CASSLQVSSYEQYF	TGCGCCAGCAGCTTGCAAGTGAGCTCCTACGAGCAGTACTTC
TRBV20-1	TRBJ1-4	NA	NA	CSARMGVHEKLFF	TGCAGTGCTAGAATGGGGGTCCATGAAAAACTGTTTTTT
TRBV2	TRBJ2-3	many	NA	CASSERLGTDTQYF	TGTGCCAGCAGTGAGAGGCTGGGCACAGATACGCAGTATTTT
TRBV12-3/TRBV12-4	TRBJ2-3	NA	TRBD2	CASSREGHIDTQYF	TGTGCCAGCAGCCGGGAGGGCCATATAGATACGCAGTATTTT
TRBV25-1	TRBJ1-2	few	TRBD1	CASRATGKGYGYTF	TGTGCCAGCAGGGCGACAGGGAAAGGCTATGGCTACACCTTC
TRBV29-1	TRBJ1-1	NA	NA	CSVEPTMNTEAFF	TGCAGCGTTGAACCTACAATGAACACTGAAGCTTTCTTT
TRBV7-9	TRBJ2-3	NA	TRBD2	CASSFQREGSDTQYF	TGTGCCAGCAGCTTCCAGCGGGAGGGATCAGATACGCAGTATTTT
TRBV7-3	TRBJ2-5	many	TRBD1	CASSPGTGWTQYF	TGTGCCAGCAGCCCCGGGACAGGGTGGACCCAGTACTTC
TRBV12-3/TRBV12-4	TRBJ2-5	many	NA	CASSLSTRSRETQYF	TGTGCCAGCAGTTTAAGTACTAGATCGAGAGAGACCCAGTACTTC
TRBV24-1	TRBJ2-7	many	TRBD1	CATSPWGQGNTLDEQYF	TGTGCCACCAGCCCCTGGGGACAGGGGAATACGCTGGACGAGCAGTACTTC
TRBV6-2/TRBV6-3	TRBJ2-5	few	TRBD2	CASSYSTNLAGVSGYQETQYF	TGTGCCAGCAGTTACTCGACCAACCTAGCGGGAGTTTCAGGATACCAAGAGACCCAGTACTTC
TRBV4-1	TRBJ2-5	few	NA	CASSQDGRRVGETQYF	TGCGCCAGCAGCCAAGACGGCAGACGGGTCGGGGAGACCCAGTACTTC
TRBV7-2	TRBJ2-7	NA	NA	CASSLAPSVTYEQYF	TGTGCCAGCAGCTTAGCCCCCTCTGTAACCTACGAGCAGTACTTC
TRBV9	TRBJ2-7	many	NA	CASSAAGGEQYF	TGTGCCAGCAGCGCGGCCGGCGGCGAGCAGTACTTC
TRBV29-1	TRBJ2-7	many	NA	CSVEDLESYEQYF	TGCAGCGTTGAAGATCTGGAGAGCTACGAGCAGTACTTC
TRBV24-1	TRBJ1-1	few	TRBD1	CATSESGQGIGEAFF	TGTGCCACCAGTGAGTCGGGACAGGGTATCGGTGAAGCTTTCTTT
TRBV7-8	TRBJ1-5	many	NA	CASSLRQAPDYDSNQPQHF	TGTGCCAGCAGCTTACGACAGGCGCCTGATTATGATAGCAATCAGCCCCAGCATTTT
TRBV10-3	TRBJ2-7	NA	TRBD1	CAISERDRGDEQYF	TGTGCCATCAGTGAACGGGACAGGGGGGACGAGCAGTACTTC
TRBV11-2	TRBJ1-2	few	TRBD1	CASSLAGQGDGYTF	TGTGCCAGCAGCTTAGCGGGACAGGGGGATGGCTACACCTTC
TRBV25-1	TRBJ1-2	NA	NA	CASSEYGGYGYTF	TGTGCCAGCAGTGAATATGGAGGGTATGGCTACACCTTC
TRBV7-2	TRBJ1-2	NA	NA	CASILGGAYGYTF	TGTGCCAGCATCCTCGGTGGGGCCTATGGCTACACCTTC
TRBV5-4	TRBJ2-2	few	NA	CASSLEGRDTGELFF	TGTGCCAGCAGCTTGGAGGGCAGAGACACCGGGGAGCTGTTTTTT
TRBV11-2	TRBJ2-1	many	NA	CASSLDRPYNEQFF	TGTGCCAGCAGCTTAGACAGGCCCTACAATGAGCAGTTCTTC
TRBV28	TRBJ2-1	NA	TRBD2	CASTPEKWRDYRNEQFF	TGTGCCAGCACCCCGGAGAAGTGGCGGGACTATCGGAATGAGCAGTTCTTC
TRBV20-1	TRBJ2-3	NA	TRBD2	CSARAPGLAGADTQYF	TGCAGTGCTAGAGCCCCGGGACTAGCGGGAGCAGATACGCAGTATTTT
TRBV5-5	TRBJ2-3	many	TRBD2	CASSLIVAGADTQYF	TGTGCCAGCAGCTTGATAGTAGCGGGTGCAGATACGCAGTATTTT
TRBV15	TRBJ2-7	few	TRBD1	CATSTGTGGWEDEQYF	TGTGCCACCAGCACGGGGACAGGCGGTTGGGAAGACGAGCAGTACTTC
TRBV28	TRBJ2-5	many	TRBD1	CASSSDRETETQYF	TGTGCCAGCAGCAGCGACAGGGAGACAGAGACCCAGTACTTC